This entry features one T cell receptor beta chain sequence. CDR1 and CDR2 (germline): DFQATT, SNEGSKA (reference sequence). J gave up 5 bases and V 4 bases, and 3 bases lay outside the gene matches. The CDR3 totals 14 residues. This sample was taken from a study of patients and donors after allogeneic stem cell transplantation. Each CDR3 protein is one row after TCRdb ran MiXCR on the RT-PCR reads. The sample consists of about 410,000 distinct CDR3 sequences, roughly 17% of them appearing once. Sample: blood, either unsorted or a sorted T cell fraction (not recorded which). The sequence derives from a human donor who was either an allogeneic HSCT recipient or a stem cell or donor lymphocyte infusion donor (not recorded which). It is not recorded whose cells these are; they may come from a transplant donor. The chain is built from TRBV20-1 and TRBJ2-1; the match to TRBD2 covers 12 bases. CDR3 DNA: TGCAGTGCTAACCCTAGCGGGAGGGACAATGAGCAGTTCTTC. This translates into CSANPSGRDNEQFF.